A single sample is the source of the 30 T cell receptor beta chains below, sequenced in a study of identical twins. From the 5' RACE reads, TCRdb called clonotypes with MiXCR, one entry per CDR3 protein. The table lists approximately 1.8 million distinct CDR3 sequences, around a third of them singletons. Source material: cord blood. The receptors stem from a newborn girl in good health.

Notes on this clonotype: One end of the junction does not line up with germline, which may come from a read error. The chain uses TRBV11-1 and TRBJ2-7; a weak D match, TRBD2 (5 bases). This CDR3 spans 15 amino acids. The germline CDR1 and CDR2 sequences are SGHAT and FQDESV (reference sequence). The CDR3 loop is CASNHGLRSSHEQYF. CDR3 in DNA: TGTGCCAGCAACCACGGACTCAGGAGCTCCCACGAGCAGTACTTC.

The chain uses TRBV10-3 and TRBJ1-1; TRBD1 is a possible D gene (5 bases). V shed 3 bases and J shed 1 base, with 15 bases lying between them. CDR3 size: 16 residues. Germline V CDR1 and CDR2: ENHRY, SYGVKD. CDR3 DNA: TGTGCCATCAGTGAAAGGGGCAGGCTGTCGAACACTGAAGCTTTCTTT. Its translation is CAISERGRLSNTEAFF.

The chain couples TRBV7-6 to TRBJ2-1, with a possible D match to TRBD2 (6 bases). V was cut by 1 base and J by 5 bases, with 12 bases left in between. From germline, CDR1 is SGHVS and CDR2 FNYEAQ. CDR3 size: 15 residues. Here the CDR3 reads CASSLGPGRNNEQFF. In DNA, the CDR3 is TGTGCCAGCAGCTTAGGTCCCGGGAGAAACAATGAGCAGTTCTTC.

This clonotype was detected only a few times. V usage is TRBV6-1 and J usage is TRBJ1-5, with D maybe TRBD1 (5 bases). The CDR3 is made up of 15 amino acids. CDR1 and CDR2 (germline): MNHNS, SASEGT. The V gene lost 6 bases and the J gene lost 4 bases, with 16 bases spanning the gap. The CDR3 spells CASSSSTDQNQPQHF. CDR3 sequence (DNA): TGTGCCAGCAGCTCTTCGACAGACCAAAATCAGCCCCAGCATTTT.

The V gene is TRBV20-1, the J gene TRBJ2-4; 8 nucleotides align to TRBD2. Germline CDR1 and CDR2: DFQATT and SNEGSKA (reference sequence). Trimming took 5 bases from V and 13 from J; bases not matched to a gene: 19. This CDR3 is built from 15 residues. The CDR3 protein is CSAETLAVSYNEQYF. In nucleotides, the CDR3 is TGCAGTGCTGAGACACTAGCGGTCTCCTACAATGAGCAGTACTTC.

In DNA form, the CDR3 reads TGTGCCTCCAACTCGCGGACTAGCGAGACAGATACGCAGTATTTT. This codes for CASNSRTSETDTQYF. This chain uses TRBV5-6 with TRBJ2-3; 9 bases map to TRBD2. Germline V gene lookup returns CDR1 SGHDT and CDR2 YYEEEE. This CDR3 has 15 amino acids. The ends lost 10 bases at V and 3 bases at J; junction bases unmatched: 12.

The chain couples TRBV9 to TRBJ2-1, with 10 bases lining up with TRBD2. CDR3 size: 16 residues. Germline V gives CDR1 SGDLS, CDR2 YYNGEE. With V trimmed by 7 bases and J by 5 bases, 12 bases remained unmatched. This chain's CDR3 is CASSQAGGLQNNEQFF. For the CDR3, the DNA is TGTGCCAGCTCACAAGCGGGGGGGCTCCAAAACAATGAGCAGTTCTTC.

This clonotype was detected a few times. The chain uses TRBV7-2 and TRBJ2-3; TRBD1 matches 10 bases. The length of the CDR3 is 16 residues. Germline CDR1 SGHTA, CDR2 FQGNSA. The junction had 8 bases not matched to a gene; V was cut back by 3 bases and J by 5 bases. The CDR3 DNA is TGTGCCAGCAGCTTCGAGACAGGGGGCCGCATAGATACGCAGTATTTT. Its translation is CASSFETGGRIDTQYF. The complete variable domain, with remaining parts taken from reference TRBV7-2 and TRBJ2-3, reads GAGVSQSPSNKVTEKGKDVELRCDPISGHTALYWYRQSLGQGLEFLIYFQGNSAPDKSGLPSDRFSAERTGGSVSTLTIQRTQQEDSAVYLCASSFETGGRIDTQYFGPGTRLTVL.

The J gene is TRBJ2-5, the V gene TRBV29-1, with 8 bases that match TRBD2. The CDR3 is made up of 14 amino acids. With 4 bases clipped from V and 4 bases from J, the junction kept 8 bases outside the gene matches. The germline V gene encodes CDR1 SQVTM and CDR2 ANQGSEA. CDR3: CSVVQREPLETQYF. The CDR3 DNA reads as TGCAGCGTTGTCCAGCGGGAGCCTTTAGAGACCCAGTACTTC.

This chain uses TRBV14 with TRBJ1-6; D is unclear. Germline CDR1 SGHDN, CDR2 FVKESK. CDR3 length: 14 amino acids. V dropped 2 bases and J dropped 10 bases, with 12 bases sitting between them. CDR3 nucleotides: TGTGCCAGCAGCCAACACGGGCAAGGGTCACCCCTCCACTTT. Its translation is CASSQHGQGSPLHF.

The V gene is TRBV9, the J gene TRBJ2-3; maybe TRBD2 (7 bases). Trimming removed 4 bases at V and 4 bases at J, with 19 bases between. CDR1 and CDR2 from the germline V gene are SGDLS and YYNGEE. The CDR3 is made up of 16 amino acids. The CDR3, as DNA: TGTGCCAGCAGCTCGACTGGGGGGGGGCCCCCAGATACGCAGTATTTT. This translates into CASSSTGGGPPDTQYF.

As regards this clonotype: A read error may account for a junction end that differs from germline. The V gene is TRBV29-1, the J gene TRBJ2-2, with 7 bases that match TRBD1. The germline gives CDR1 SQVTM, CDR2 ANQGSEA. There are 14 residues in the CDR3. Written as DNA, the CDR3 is TGCAGCGTTGAAGTAGGGGGCCACACCTGGGAGCTGTTTTTT. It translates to CSVEVGGHTWELFF.

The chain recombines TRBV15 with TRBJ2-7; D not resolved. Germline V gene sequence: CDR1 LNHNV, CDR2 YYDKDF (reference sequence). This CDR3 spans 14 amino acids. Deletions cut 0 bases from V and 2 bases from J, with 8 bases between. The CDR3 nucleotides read TGTGCCACCAGCAGAGATCGTAGGACCTACGAGCAGTACTTC. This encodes CATSRDRRTYEQYF.

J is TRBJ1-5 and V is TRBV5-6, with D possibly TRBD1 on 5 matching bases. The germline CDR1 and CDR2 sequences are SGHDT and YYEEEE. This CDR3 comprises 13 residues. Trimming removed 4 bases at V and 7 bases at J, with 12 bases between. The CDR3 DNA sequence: TGTGCCAGCAGCGGTCAGCAGGGACAGCCCCAGCATTTT. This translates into CASSGQQGQPQHF.

CDR3 sequence reads: CASSLLGGFYEQYF. The CDR3 DNA sequence: TGTGCCAGCAGTTTATTAGGAGGTTTCTACGAGCAGTACTTC. The V and J genes are TRBV27 and TRBJ2-7; D possibly corresponds to TRBD2 (5 bases). There are 14 residues in the CDR3. Germline V CDR1 and CDR2: MNHEY, SMNVEV (reference sequence). V lost 1 base and J lost 3, with 10 bases in between.

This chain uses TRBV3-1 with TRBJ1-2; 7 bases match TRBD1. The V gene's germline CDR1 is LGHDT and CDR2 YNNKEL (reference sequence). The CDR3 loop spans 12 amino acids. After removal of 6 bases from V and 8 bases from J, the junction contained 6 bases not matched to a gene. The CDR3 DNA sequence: TGTGCCAGCAGTCAATCACAGGGGGGCTACACCTTC. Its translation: CASSQSQGGYTF. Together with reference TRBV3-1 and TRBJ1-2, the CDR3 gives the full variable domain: DTAVSQTPKYLVTQMGNDKSIKCEQNLGHDTMYWYKQDSKKFLKIMFSYNNKELIINETVPNRFSPKSPDKAHLNLHINSLELGDSAVYFCASSQSQGGYTFGSGTRLTVV.

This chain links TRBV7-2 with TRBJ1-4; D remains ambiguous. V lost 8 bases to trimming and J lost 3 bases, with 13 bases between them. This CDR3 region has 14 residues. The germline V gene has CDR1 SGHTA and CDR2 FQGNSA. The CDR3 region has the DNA TGTGCCAGCGGCCTCCGGTGGGCTAATGAAAAACTGTTTTTT. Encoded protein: CASGLRWANEKLFF.

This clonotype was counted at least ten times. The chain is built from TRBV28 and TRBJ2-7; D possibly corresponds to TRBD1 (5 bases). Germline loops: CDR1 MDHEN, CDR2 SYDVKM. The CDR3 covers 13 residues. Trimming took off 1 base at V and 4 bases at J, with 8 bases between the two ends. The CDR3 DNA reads TGTGCCAGCAGTTTATTAGGGGTGTACGAGCAGTACTTC. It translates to CASSLLGVYEQYF.

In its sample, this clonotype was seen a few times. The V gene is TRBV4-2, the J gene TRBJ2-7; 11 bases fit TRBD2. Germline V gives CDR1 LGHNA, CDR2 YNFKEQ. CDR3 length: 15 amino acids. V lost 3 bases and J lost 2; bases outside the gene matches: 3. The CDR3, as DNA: TGTGCCAGCAGCCAGTTGACTAGCGGGGCCTACGAGCAGTACTTC. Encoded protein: CASSQLTSGAYEQYF.

The CDR3 sequence is CASSVSGQTTYEQYF. CDR3 DNA sequence: TGTGCCAGCAGCGTATCTGGACAGACCACCTACGAGCAGTACTTC. This rearrangement joins TRBV9 to TRBJ2-7; D may be TRBD1 (6 bases). The CDR3 runs 15 residues. Deletions cut 1 base from V and 2 bases from J, with 13 bases between. CDR1 is SGDLS, CDR2 YYNGEE, per germline.

The CDR3 DNA is TGTGCCATCAGTCCACCTCTGTACAATGAGCAGTTCTTC. It codes for CAISPPLYNEQFF. J is TRBJ2-1 and V is TRBV10-3; D is unclear. CDR3 length equals 13 residues. The ends were cut back, 5 bases at V and 4 bases at J, with 9 bases in the middle. Germline V CDR1 and CDR2: ENHRY, SYGVKD.

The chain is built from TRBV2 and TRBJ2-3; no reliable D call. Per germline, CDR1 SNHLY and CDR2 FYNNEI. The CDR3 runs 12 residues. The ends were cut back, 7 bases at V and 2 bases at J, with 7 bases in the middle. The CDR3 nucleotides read TGTGCCAGCATTTATCACACAGATACGCAGTATTTT. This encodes CASIYHTDTQYF.

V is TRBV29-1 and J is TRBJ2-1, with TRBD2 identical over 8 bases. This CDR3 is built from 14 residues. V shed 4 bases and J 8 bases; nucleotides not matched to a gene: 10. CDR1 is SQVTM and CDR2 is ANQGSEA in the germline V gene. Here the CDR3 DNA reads TGCAGCGTTGCACGTAGGCTAGCGGGTTATGAGCAGTTCTTC. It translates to CSVARRLAGYEQFF.

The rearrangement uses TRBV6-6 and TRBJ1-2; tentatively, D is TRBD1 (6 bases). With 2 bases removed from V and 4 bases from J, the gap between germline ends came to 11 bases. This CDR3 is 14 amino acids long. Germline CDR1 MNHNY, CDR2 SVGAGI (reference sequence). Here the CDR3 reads CASSYGGGPYGYTF. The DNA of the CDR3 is TGTGCCAGCAGTTACGGAGGGGGTCCCTATGGCTACACCTTC.

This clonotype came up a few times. CDR3 in DNA: TGTGCCAGCAGCCAAGATCCCTTTAACTATGGCTACACCTTC. Its protein is CASSQDPFNYGYTF. The V call is TRBV4-2, the J call TRBJ1-2; D is uncertain. The ends were cut back, 0 bases at V and 1 base at J, with 6 bases in the middle. The CDR3 contains 14 residues. The germline CDR1 and CDR2 sequences are LGHNA and YNFKEQ.

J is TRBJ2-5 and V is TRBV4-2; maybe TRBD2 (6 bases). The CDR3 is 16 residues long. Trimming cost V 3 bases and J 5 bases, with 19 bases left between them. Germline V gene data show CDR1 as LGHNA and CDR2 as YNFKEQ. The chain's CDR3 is CASSHRAGPEGETQYF. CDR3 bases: TGTGCCAGCAGCCACAGAGCGGGCCCAGAGGGGGAGACCCAGTACTTC.

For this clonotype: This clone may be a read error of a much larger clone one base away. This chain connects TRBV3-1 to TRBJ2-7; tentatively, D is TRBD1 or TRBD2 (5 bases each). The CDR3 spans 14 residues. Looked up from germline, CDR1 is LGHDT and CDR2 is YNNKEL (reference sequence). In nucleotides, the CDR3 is TGTGCCAGCAGCCCCGGGACGGTTACCTACGACCAGTACTTC. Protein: CASSPGTVTYDQYF.

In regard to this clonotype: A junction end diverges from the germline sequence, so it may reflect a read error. CDR3 sequence: CAGSPSGNEQFF. CDR3 nucleotide sequence: TGTGCCGGCAGCCCTAGTGGGAATGAGCAGTTCTTC. The chain joins TRBV28 to TRBJ2-1; D not certain. The CDR3 contains 12 residues. Per germline, CDR1 MDHEN and CDR2 SYDVKM.

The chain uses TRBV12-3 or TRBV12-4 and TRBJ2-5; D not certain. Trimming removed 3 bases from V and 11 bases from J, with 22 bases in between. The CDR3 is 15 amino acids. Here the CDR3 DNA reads TGTGCCAGCAGTTTTGGGCGGATACCTTACAATGAGCAGTACTTC. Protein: CASSFGRIPYNEQYF.

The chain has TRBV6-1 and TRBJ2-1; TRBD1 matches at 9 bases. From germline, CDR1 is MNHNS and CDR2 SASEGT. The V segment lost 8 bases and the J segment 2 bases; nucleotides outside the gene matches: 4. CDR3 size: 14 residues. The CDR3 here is CASGDRVPYNEQFF. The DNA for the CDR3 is TGTGCCAGCGGGGACAGGGTCCCCTACAATGAGCAGTTCTTC.